Below, 6 T cell receptor beta chains from the same sample are listed, as sequenced in a study of monozygotic twins with cystic fibrosis. TCRdb's table, derived via immunoSEQ multiplex PCR, lists solely in-frame clones and lacks some. The sample consists of approximately 25,000 clones, around 93% of them appearing once. Sequenced material: blood. The receptors here all came from a girl aged 2-15 years with cystic fibrosis.

The chain employs TRBV2 and TRBJ1-1; possibly TRBD1 for D (5 bases). V was pared by 8 bases and J by 1 base, with 11 bases between. Germline CDR1 SNHLY, CDR2 FYNNEI. The CDR3 spans 13 residues. The CDR3 nucleotides read TGTGCCAGCTCCGGGACGGCGAACACTGAAGCTTTCTTT. It codes for CASSGTANTEAFF.

This clone was seen a single time. The chain links TRBV28 to TRBJ2-1, with 13 nucleotides matching TRBD2. CDR1 and CDR2 (germline): MDHEN, SYDVKM. J was trimmed by 9 bases and V by 5 bases; bases with no gene match: 10. This CDR3 comprises 16 residues. This CDR3 is CASSPILAGGLAEQFF. CDR3 coding DNA: TGTGCCAGCAGTCCAATACTAGCGGGGGGGCTCGCTGAGCAGTTCTTC. Variable domain in full (rest from reference TRBV28 and TRBJ2-1): DVKVTQSSRYLVKRTGEKVFLECVQDMDHENMFWYRQDPGLGLRLIYFSYDVKMKEKGDIPEGYSVSREKKERFSLILESASTNQTSMYLCASSPILAGGLAEQFFGPGTRLTVL.

This clone appeared a few times. This chain connects TRBV4-3 to TRBJ1-5; D ambiguous. The CDR3 totals 18 residues. V was cut by 0 bases and J by 0 bases, with 15 bases left in between. The germline V gene has CDR1 LGHNA and CDR2 YSLEER. The CDR3 nucleotides read TGCGCCAGCAGCCAAGAGATGCCGGGGTCCTTTAGCAATCAGCCCCAGCATTTT. Its translation: CASSQEMPGSFSNQPQHF.

V gene TRBV7-8 combines with J gene TRBJ1-6; D remains ambiguous. Trimming took off 3 bases at V and 7 bases at J, with 10 bases between the two ends. This CDR3 spans 14 amino acids. CDR1 is SGHVS, CDR2 FQNEAQ, per germline. CDR3 sequence reads: CASSFSHANSPLHF. The CDR3 DNA reads as TGTGCCAGCAGCTTCTCACACGCAAATTCACCCCTCCACTTT.

This rearrangement joins TRBV5-6 to TRBJ1-5; TRBD1 agrees at 8 bases. Per germline, CDR1 SGHDT and CDR2 YYEEEE. The CDR3 is 16 amino acids. The V gene end was trimmed by 1 base and the J gene end by 6 bases; junction bases not matched to a gene: 9. Here the CDR3 DNA reads TGTGCCAGCAGCTTGTTTCATGCAGGGGGCGGTCAGCCCCAGCATTTT. As protein: CASSLFHAGGGQPQHF.

This clone was recorded once. The CDR3 DNA follows: TGTGCCAGCAGCGTTCTTGGCGCTAGCTACGAGCAGTACTTC. This encodes CASSVLGASYEQYF. This chain links TRBV11-3 with TRBJ2-7, with D hard to call. CDR3 length equals 14 residues. Germline assignment: CDR1 SGHNT and CDR2 YENEEA. V was trimmed by 5 bases and J by 3 bases, leaving 14 bases between them.